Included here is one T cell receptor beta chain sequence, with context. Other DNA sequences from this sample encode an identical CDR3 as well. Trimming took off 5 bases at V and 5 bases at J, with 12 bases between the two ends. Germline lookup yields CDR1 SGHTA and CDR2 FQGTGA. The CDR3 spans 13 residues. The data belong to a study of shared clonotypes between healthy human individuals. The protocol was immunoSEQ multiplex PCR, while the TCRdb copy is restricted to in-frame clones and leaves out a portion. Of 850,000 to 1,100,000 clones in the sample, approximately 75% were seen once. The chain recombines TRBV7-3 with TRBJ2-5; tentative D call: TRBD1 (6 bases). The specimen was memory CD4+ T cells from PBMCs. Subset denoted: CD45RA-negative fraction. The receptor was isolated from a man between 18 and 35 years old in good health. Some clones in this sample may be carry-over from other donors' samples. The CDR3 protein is CASSRGQLETQYF. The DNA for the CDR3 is TGTGCCAGCAGCCGAGGACAGTTGGAGACCCAGTACTTC.